This T cell receptor beta chain is drawn from a study of Graves' ophthalmopathy and Graves' hyperthyroidism. Findings and caveats of the study: Detection in blood was also observed for most expanded thyroid clonotypes above 0.001 frequency.

Ten or more counts support this clonotype. What it binds is unknown. This CDR3 comprises 11 residues. Trimming took 4 bases from V and 10 from J, leaving 8 bases between them. The germline V gene encodes CDR1 SGHTS and CDR2 YDEGEE. Ineligible for inclusion were patients with other autoimmune diseases, uncontrolled infections, pregnancy or lactation. Beta-chain TCR CDR3 regions were amplified from RNA transcripts. HTBI-primed first-round RT-PCR preceded second-round multiplex PCR. TCRdb used MiXCR to reprocess the multiplex PCR reads, holding one entry per CDR3 protein. Among about 600,000 distinct CDR3 sequences listed, 35% to 45% were seen once.

The specimen was peripheral blood or thyroid tissue (not recorded which). The chain couples TRBV5-8 to TRBJ2-2, with D possibly being TRBD2 (5 bases). This sequence originates from an adult man with Graves' hyperthyroidism. The CDR3 DNA reads as TGTGCCAGCAGCCTAGCTGAGGAGCTGTTTTTT. Residues: CASSLAEELFF.